This entry concerns a single TCR beta chain. The antigen it binds to is not known. No qualities accompany the bases; no much larger clone lies one base away. Reading the germline V gene gives CDR1 MNHGY and CDR2 SAAAGT. The CDR3 starts with the cysteine, ends with the phenylalanine, and has 15 residues. Only the CDR3 part of the read is kept: 45 bases, read in frame from the first base. Unmatched junction bases come to 6, with V trimmed by 6 bases and J by 5 bases. These data are taken from a study of T cells in localized non-small cell lung cancer (dated by TCRdb to 2020 to 2022). A note on the overall study: Comparing tumors with uninvolved tumor-adjacent lungs, the study looked at the T cell repertoires of 220 or so patients with early-stage NSCLC. The cohort consisted of a few hundred treatment-naive NSCLC patients whose localized lung tumors had been resected. Of the NSCLC patients, about 130 were male and about 97 were female, and the mean age was about 69 years.

Study-wide conclusions, independent of this receptor: Higher blood T cell density associated with longer overall survival, while higher adjacent-lung clonality associated with shorter survival. Because multi-region sequencing of the tumors was not done, intratumor heterogeneity could not be ruled out. A median of approximately 57 of the top 100 tumor clones were detected in paired uninvolved adjacent lung, and around 30 of these tumor clones were also found among the top 100 clones of the paired uninvolved adjacent lung. Because of the exploratory design, TCR variables were selected using unadjusted p-values without false-discovery rate correction. The highest T cell clonality was observed in uninvolved tumor-adjacent lung, where clonality exceeded that of tumor, suggesting that antigenic responses were more focused in uninvolved tumor-adjacent lung.

The immunoSEQ Assay was used to sequence TCR beta CDR3 regions from DNA. The authors processed their data as follows. T cell density was computed as TCR beta template counts normalized to usable DNA estimated by amplifying housekeeping genes. Richness was estimated using the preseqR package, with extrapolation to 400,000 templates for PBMC samples and to 120,000 templates for tissue samples. Clonality was calculated as one minus Pielou's evenness. To identify tissue-enriched TCRs, differential abundance testing was run on productive amino-acid clonotypes with a minimum total count of 5 and an alpha of 0.1. The Jaccard Index and the Morisita Overlap Index were used to measure how much the repertoires overlapped between compartments. TCR beta CDR3s were clustered by GLIPH together with public tetramer-defined viral CDR3s, and at least three viral sequences plus V-gene enrichment were required for viral motifs. The table was pulled from immuneACCESS by TCRdb, which kept in-frame rearrangements only. Such tables lose some clones; where checked, under half of the loss comes from unresolved V genes, and the rest has no known cause. V, J and clone size reflect that table, while D and trimming were determined from the DNA. The table for this sample lists 1,500 to 2,000 clones; under 25% of them were counted only once. The top ten constitute roughly 15% of the sample.

At diagnosis, tumor, uninvolved tumor-adjacent lung and peripheral blood were collected and then preserved as a mix of FFPE and fresh-frozen material. This clonotype was obtained from a female donor of 60 years or more with stage II squamous cell lung carcinoma. The sample in question was lung tumor tissue, obtained before any cancer treatment. The chain is encoded by TRBV6-8 joined to TRBJ2-7; 14 middle bases align to TRBD2. CDR3 loop: CASREGLAGVHEQYF. In nucleotides, the sequence is TGTGCCAGCAGGGAGGGACTAGCGGGAGTGCACGAGCAGTACTTC.